This T cell receptor beta chain stems from a study of Graves' ophthalmopathy and Graves' hyperthyroidism. The sequenced template was RNA, covering the TCR beta CDR3 region. RT-PCR was first run with HTBI primers, then multiplex PCR in a second round. From the multiplex PCR reads, TCRdb called clonotypes with MiXCR, one entry per CDR3 protein. The sample carries some 350,000 distinct CDR3 sequences, roughly 15% recorded once. Looked up from germline, CDR1 is MNHNS and CDR2 is SASEGT. The CDR3 spans 16 residues. V trimming: 4 bases; J trimming: 4 bases; junction bases outside the gene matches: 6. The TCR sequence derives from an adult woman with stable Graves' hyperthyroidism. The specimen was peripheral blood. The chain is built from TRBV6-1 and TRBJ1-3; TRBD1 matches at 11 bases. The CDR3 sequence: CASSGRDRGIGNTIYF. Written as DNA, the CDR3 is TGTGCCAGCAGTGGCCGGGACAGGGGGATAGGAAACACCATATATTTT.